The 24 T cell receptor beta chains below were found in one sample sequenced in a study of CD8+ T cells in alopecia areata. TCR sequencing used cDNA made by reverse transcription of extracted RNA. Clones were sequenced by immunoSEQ multiplex PCR, and TCRdb holds only the in-frame ones, with some missing. This table holds 170,000 or so clones, roughly 59% found once. The sample was CD4+ T cells sorted from blood, taken at week 0. These receptor sequences come from a human donor with alopecia areata.

The genes are TRBV25-1 and TRBJ1-1; a weak D match, TRBD1 (5 bases). Trimming left V 2 bases short and J 7 bases short, with 14 bases between. CDR1 and CDR2 from the germline V gene are MGHDK and SYGVNS. CDR3 length: 14 amino acids. The CDR3 nucleotides read TGTGCCAGCAGTGAAAAGGGGTTCGACGGTGAAGCTTTCTTT. Its translation: CASSEKGFDGEAFF.

This clone occurred a few times. The chain links TRBV5-1 to TRBJ1-6; D ambiguous. Per the germline V gene, CDR1 is SGHRS and CDR2 is YFSETQ. This CDR3 region has 13 residues. V was cut by 4 bases and J by 8 bases, with 10 bases left in between. The CDR3 here is CASSEGRDSPLHF. The CDR3 coding sequence is TGCGCCAGCAGCGAGGGTAGGGATTCACCCCTCCACTTT.

The chain links TRBV30 to TRBJ1-6; no clear D. This CDR3 contains 11 residues. With 3 bases removed from V and 10 bases from J, the gap between germline ends came to 7 bases. Germline V gives CDR1 GTSNPN, CDR2 SVGIG (reference sequence). Here the CDR3 reads CAWRLRSPLHF. The CDR3 bases are TGTGCCTGGAGATTAAGGTCACCCCTCCACTTT.

Remarks on this clone: This CDR3 is also generated by other DNA sequences in the sample. This sequence joins TRBV29-1 and TRBJ1-2, with D possibly being TRBD1 (5 bases). V was trimmed by 3 bases and J by 4 bases, leaving 6 bases between them. The length of the CDR3 is 11 residues. CDR1 SQVTM and CDR2 ANQGSEA come from the germline V gene. CDR3 nucleotides: TGCAGCGTTGAGACAGCCTATGGCTACACCTTC. Translated: CSVETAYGYTF.

The chain combines TRBV11-2 with TRBJ1-1; D is ambiguous. V shed 4 bases and J shed 1 base, with 7 bases lying between them. Germline CDR1 SGHAT, CDR2 FQNNGV. The CDR3 runs to 13 residues. CDR3 loop: CASSSTANTEAFF. In nucleotides, the CDR3 is TGTGCCAGCAGCTCGACCGCGAACACTGAAGCTTTCTTT.

The chain employs TRBV7-2 and TRBJ2-1; no reliable D call. Germline V gene sequence: CDR1 SGHTA, CDR2 FQGNSA. CDR3 length equals 12 residues. The V end lost 5 bases, the J end lost 10 bases, and 12 bases lay between the germline ends. In DNA form, the CDR3 reads TGTGCCAGCAGCCAGAACCCCCAAGAGCAGTTCTTC. It codes for CASSQNPQEQFF.

The chain recombines TRBV7-2 with TRBJ1-2; D is unclear. The CDR3 is made up of 13 amino acids. The V end lost 2 bases, the J end lost 6 bases, and 10 bases lay between the germline ends. Germline values: CDR1 SGHTA, CDR2 FQGNSA. In DNA form, the CDR3 reads TGTGCCAGCAGCTTACCCCCCGGGAATGGCTACACCTTC. Translated: CASSLPPGNGYTF.

This clone has only a few counts. The chain carries TRBV6-5 and TRBJ2-3; D is unclear. The CDR3 consists of 14 residues. Germline V gene data show CDR1 as MNHEY and CDR2 as SVGAGI. V was clipped by 0 bases and J by 3 bases, with 7 bases between them. The CDR3: CASSYSLGTDTQYF. The DNA for the CDR3 is TGTGCCAGCAGTTACTCCCTGGGAACAGATACGCAGTATTTT.

The V and J genes are TRBV29-1 and TRBJ1-2; 9 positions agree with TRBD1. V lost 7 bases, J lost 5 bases, and 2 bases stayed unmatched. The V gene's germline CDR1 is SQVTM and CDR2 ANQGSEA. The CDR3 is 11 residues long. The CDR3 reads CSGGTGYGYTF. The CDR3 nucleotides read TGCAGCGGAGGGACAGGGTATGGCTACACCTTC.

The chain employs TRBV29-1 and TRBJ2-5, with a weak D call TRBD1 (6 bases). CDR1 is SQVTM and CDR2 is ANQGSEA in the germline V gene. The CDR3 loop spans 15 amino acids. Trimming stripped 4 bases from V and 4 bases from J, with 19 bases between. CDR3 DNA sequence: TGCAGCGTTGTCGGCATAGGGGGAGCCCGAGAGACCCAGTACTTC. Translated: CSVVGIGGARETQYF.

This clone was detected only a few times. The V call is TRBV15, the J call TRBJ2-5; 8 bases are shared with TRBD1. Germline-derived CDR1 and CDR2 are LNHNV and YYDKDF (reference sequence). This CDR3 has 15 residues. The J segment lost 5 bases and the V segment lost 0 bases, leaving 5 bases of the junction unmatched. The CDR3 region is CATSREDRVGETQYF. Written as DNA, the CDR3 is TGTGCCACCAGCAGAGAGGACAGGGTAGGGGAGACCCAGTACTTC.

The chain carries TRBV11-2 and TRBJ1-6, with D unclear. The CDR3 sequence is 14 residues long. Trimming removed 5 bases from V and 9 bases from J, with 14 bases in between. From germline, CDR1 is SGHAT and CDR2 FQNNGV. The CDR3 here is CASSDRPSGSPLHF. The CDR3, as DNA: TGTGCCAGCAGCGACCGCCCCAGTGGTTCACCCCTCCACTTT.

The chain joins TRBV25-1 to TRBJ2-5; TRBD1 matches at 7 bases. V lost 4 bases, J lost 1 base, and 3 bases stayed unmatched. Looked up from germline, CDR1 is MGHDK and CDR2 is SYGVNS. The CDR3 totals 14 residues. The CDR3 reads CASSGGQIQETQYF. CDR3 sequence (DNA): TGTGCCAGCAGTGGGGGACAGATCCAAGAGACCCAGTACTTC.

This clone showed up just once. The genes are TRBV29-1 and TRBJ2-1, with a weak D call TRBD2 (5 bases). V was pared by 7 bases and J by 10 bases, with 14 bases between. The CDR3 contains 11 residues. The germline CDR1 and CDR2 sequences are SQVTM and ANQGSEA. The CDR3 region has the DNA TGCAGCGGCGGGCTTGTTTGGGAGCAGTTCTTC. Protein sequence: CSGGLVWEQFF.

The V gene is TRBV30, the J gene TRBJ2-7; tentative D call: TRBD2 (5 bases). The V end lost 2 bases, the J end lost 7 bases, and 18 bases lay between the germline ends. This CDR3 has 14 residues. The germline V gene has CDR1 GTSNPN and CDR2 SVGIG (reference sequence). The chain's CDR3 is CAWSWTEARREQYF. CDR3 coding DNA: TGTGCCTGGAGTTGGACGGAGGCGAGAAGGGAGCAGTACTTC.

The chain's CDR3 is CSVGLRGTDTQYF. CDR3 in DNA: TGCAGCGTTGGTTTAAGAGGGACAGATACGCAGTATTTT. This chain connects TRBV29-1 to TRBJ2-3, with TRBD2 as a possible D gene (5 bases). There are 13 residues in the CDR3. Per germline, CDR1 SQVTM and CDR2 ANQGSEA. The V end was cut by 4 bases, the J end by 3 bases, with 11 bases between.

In its sample, this clone was seen a few times. This rearrangement joins TRBV27 to TRBJ1-6; D gene unclear. The CDR3 has 15 amino acids. From germline, CDR1 is MNHEY and CDR2 SMNVEV (reference sequence). The V end was cut by 2 bases, the J end by 0 bases, with 5 bases between. CDR3 nucleotides: TGTGCCAGCAGTTTACTTAGCTCCTATAATTCACCCCTCCACTTT. It codes for CASSLLSSYNSPLHF.

The rearrangement links TRBV10-3 to TRBJ2-1, with TRBD2 matching 9 bases. CDR1 ENHRY and CDR2 SYGVKD come from the germline V gene. V shed 3 bases and J 8 bases; nucleotides not matched to a gene: 8. CDR3 length: 15 amino acids. The CDR3 loop is CAISDLAGGSDEQFF. CDR3 sequence (DNA): TGTGCCATCAGTGATTTGGCGGGGGGGTCCGATGAGCAGTTCTTC.

This clone has only a few counts. This sequence joins TRBV7-8 and TRBJ1-4; D call uncertain. The CDR3 has 14 amino acids. CDR1 is SGHVS, CDR2 FQNEAQ, per germline. V lost 4 bases, J lost 6 bases, and 12 bases lay in between. The CDR3 protein is CASSSKSYDEKLFF. DNA for the CDR3: TGTGCCAGCAGCTCGAAATCTTACGATGAAAAACTGTTTTTT.

This sequence joins TRBV5-6 and TRBJ2-7, with 11 bases lining up with TRBD1. Trimming removed 4 bases from V and 3 bases from J; junction bases left unmatched: 12. This CDR3 region has 17 residues. Germline CDR1 reads SGHDT; CDR2 reads YYEEEE. The CDR3 nucleotides read TGTGCCAGCAGCGATCAAGGACAGGGGGCTTTGGACTACGAGCAGTACTTC. Protein: CASSDQGQGALDYEQYF. Looking up the rest from reference TRBV5-6 and TRBJ2-7 gives the full variable domain: DAGVTQSPTHLIKTRGQQVTLRCSPKSGHDTVSWYQQALGQGPQFIFQYYEEEERQRGNFPDRFSGHQFPNYSSELNVNALLLGDSALYLCASSDQGQGALDYEQYFGPGTRLTVT.

This chain links TRBV5-1 with TRBJ2-2; 11 positions agree with TRBD1. The V and J ends lost 3 bases and 3 bases, in that order; junction bases with no gene match: 4. CDR3 size: 16 residues. Germline-derived CDR1 and CDR2 are SGHRS and YFSETQ. The CDR3 sequence is CASSSPGQGDTGELFF. The CDR3 bases are TGCGCCAGCAGCTCCCCGGGACAGGGGGACACCGGGGAGCTGTTTTTT.

The rearrangement joins TRBV30 to TRBJ1-2; 7 bases are a match to TRBD1. The CDR3 contains 12 residues. Germline assignment: CDR1 GTSNPN and CDR2 SVGIG (reference sequence). Trimming took 4 bases from V and 12 from J; bases not matched to a gene: 11. CDR3 region: CAWKGQSSAHTF. CDR3 DNA: TGTGCCTGGAAGGGACAGTCGTCCGCCCACACCTTC.

This clone was detected only a few times. This rearrangement joins TRBV7-2 to TRBJ2-4; the D gene is possibly TRBD1 (5 bases). The germline V and J ends were trimmed by 1 base and 6 bases, with 10 bases remaining between them. The germline V gene encodes CDR1 SGHTA and CDR2 FQGNSA. The CDR3 is made up of 14 amino acids. The CDR3 reads CASSLGGFRNIQYF. For the CDR3, the DNA is TGTGCCAGCAGCTTAGGGGGCTTTAGAAACATTCAGTACTTC.

J is TRBJ1-6 and V is TRBV6-1, with D hard to call. The CDR3 sequence is 15 residues long. Germline lookup yields CDR1 MNHNS and CDR2 SASEGT. V was pared by 7 bases and J by 5 bases, with 15 bases between. CDR3 DNA: TGTGCCAGCATGTGGGAGGGATCCGATAATTCACCCCTCCACTTT. This gives the protein CASMWEGSDNSPLHF.